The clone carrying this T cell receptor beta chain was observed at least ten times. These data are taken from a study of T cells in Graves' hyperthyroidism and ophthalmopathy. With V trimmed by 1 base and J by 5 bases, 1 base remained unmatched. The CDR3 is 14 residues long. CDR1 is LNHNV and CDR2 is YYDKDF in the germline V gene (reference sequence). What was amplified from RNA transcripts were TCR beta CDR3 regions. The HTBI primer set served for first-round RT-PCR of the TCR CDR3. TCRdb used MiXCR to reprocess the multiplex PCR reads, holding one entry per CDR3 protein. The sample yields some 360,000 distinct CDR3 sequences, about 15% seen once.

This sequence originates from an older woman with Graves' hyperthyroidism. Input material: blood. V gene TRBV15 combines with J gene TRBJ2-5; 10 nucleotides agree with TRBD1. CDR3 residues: CATSRGQGAETQYF. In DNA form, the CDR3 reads TGTGCCACCAGCAGAGGACAGGGGGCCGAGACCCAGTACTTC.